The text below deals with one T cell receptor beta chain. The antigen this receptor binds is unknown. Base quality data are lacking; no much larger clone is found one base away. Whole blood was collected in K2EDTA tubes by collaborating institutions according to the institutions' own protocols. For TCRbeta analysis, collaborators shipped samples in one of three forms: frozen whole blood, isolated PBMCs, or DNA extracted from either of those sample types. The entry originates in a study of blood T cell repertoires in COVID-19 (TCRdb year 2020). The study in broad terms: Samples covering the acute and convalescent phases of COVID-19 were provided by collaborators in the United States, Italy and Spain. The prospective study material was composed of cDNA or gDNA derived from T cells, B-cell-depleted T cells, or PBMCs. Deeply sampled blood TCRbeta repertoires from subjects exposed to, actively infected with, or recovered from COVID-19 were included in the dataset. The repertoires were released in a freely available public database meant as a resource for research on the immune response to SARS-CoV-2. Samples came from the ongoing ImmuneRACE study (first 160 participants) plus 1,254 subjects from 6 global collaborators. Nearly every sample came with metadata listing a de-identified subject ID, COVID-19 status, age in years and sex. HLA class I and class II types, where available, came from metadata supplied by the sample provider rather than from assay-based typing. Study-wide conclusions, independent of this receptor: How much clinical and demographic metadata was included differed by source and by participant, and the metadata was provided uncurated.

TCRbeta CDR3 regions were amplified from genomic DNA by means of the immunoSEQ Assay, a bias-controlled multiplex PCR. Turning to the authors' computational methods: The number of nucleated cells in each sample was estimated by amplification of reference gene primers within the assay. To quantify the absolute abundance of each unique TCRbeta CDR3 rearrangement, sequence reads were collapsed and filtered. Productive Simpson clonality was computed per sample as the square root of Simpson's diversity index over productive rearrangements. Entries here come from immuneACCESS through TCRdb and include only in-frame sequences with V and J called. Some clones fail to appear in such tables; in the studies checked, an unresolved V gene covers under half of the shortfall, and the cause of the remainder is unknown. That table furnishes V, J and clone size, whereas the DNA furnished D and trimming. The sample profile shows about 100,000 clones; more than 70% of them were found once. Under 14% of the sample comes from the top ten.

The germline V gene (reference sequence) specifies SEHNR as CDR1 and FQNEAQ as CDR2. The CDR3 goes from the cysteine to the phenylalanine over 13 residues. The DNA shown is the 39-base CDR3, in frame from base 1. Trimmed from V: 5 bases; trimmed from J: 7 bases; junction bases lacking a gene match: 6. The receptor's source is a woman in her twenties or thirties with acute or convalescent COVID-19. Sample: peripheral blood. The chain uses TRBV7-9 and TRBJ1-2, with 8 middle bases fitting TRBD1. CDR3 loop: CASSQQGTGGYTF. The DNA sequence follows: TGTGCCAGCAGCCAACAGGGGACAGGTGGCTACACCTTC.